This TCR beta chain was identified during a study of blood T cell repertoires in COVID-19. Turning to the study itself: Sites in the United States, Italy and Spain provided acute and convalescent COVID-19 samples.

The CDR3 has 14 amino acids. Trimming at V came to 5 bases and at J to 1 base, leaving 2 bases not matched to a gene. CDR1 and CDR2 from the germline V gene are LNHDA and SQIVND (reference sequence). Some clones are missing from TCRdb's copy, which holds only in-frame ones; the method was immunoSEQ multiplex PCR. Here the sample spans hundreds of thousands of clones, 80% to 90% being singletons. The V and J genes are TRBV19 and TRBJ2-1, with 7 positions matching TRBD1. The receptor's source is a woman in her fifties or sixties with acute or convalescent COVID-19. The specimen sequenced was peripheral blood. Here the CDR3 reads CASSSGGSYNEQFF. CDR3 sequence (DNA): TGTGCCAGTAGTTCAGGGGGTTCCTACAATGAGCAGTTCTTC.